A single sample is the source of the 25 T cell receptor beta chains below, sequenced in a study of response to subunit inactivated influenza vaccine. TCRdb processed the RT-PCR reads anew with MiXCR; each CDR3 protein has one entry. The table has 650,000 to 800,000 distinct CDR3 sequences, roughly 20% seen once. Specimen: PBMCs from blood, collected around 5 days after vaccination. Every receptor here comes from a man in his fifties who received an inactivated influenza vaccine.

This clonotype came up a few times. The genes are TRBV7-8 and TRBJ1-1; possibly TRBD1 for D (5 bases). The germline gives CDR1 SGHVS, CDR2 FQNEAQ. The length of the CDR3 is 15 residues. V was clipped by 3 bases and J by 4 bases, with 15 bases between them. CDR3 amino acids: CASSFQPGETTEAFF. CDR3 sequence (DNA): TGTGCCAGCAGCTTTCAGCCGGGGGAGACCACTGAAGCTTTCTTT.

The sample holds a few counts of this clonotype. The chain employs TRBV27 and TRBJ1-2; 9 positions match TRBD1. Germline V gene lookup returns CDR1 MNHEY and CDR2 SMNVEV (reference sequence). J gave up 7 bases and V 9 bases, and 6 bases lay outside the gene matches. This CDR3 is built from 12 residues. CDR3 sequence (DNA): TGTGCCAGTTCAACAGGGGGCGGTGGCTACACCTTC. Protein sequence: CASSTGGGGYTF.

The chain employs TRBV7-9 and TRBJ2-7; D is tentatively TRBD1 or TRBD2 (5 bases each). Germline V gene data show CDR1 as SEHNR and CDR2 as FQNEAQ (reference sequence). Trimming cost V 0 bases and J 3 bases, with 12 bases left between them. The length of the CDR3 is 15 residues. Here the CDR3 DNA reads TGTGCCAGCAGCTTAGCCCCGGGACCTATCTACGAGCAGTACTTC. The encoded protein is CASSLAPGPIYEQYF.

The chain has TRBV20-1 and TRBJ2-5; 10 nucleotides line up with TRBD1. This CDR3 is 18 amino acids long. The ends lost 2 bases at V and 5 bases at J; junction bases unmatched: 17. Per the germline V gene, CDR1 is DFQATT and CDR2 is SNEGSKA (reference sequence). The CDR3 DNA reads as TGCAGTGCTAGACAAAAAACGGGACAGGGGAGGTTTTTGGAGACCCAGTACTTC. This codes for CSARQKTGQGRFLETQYF.

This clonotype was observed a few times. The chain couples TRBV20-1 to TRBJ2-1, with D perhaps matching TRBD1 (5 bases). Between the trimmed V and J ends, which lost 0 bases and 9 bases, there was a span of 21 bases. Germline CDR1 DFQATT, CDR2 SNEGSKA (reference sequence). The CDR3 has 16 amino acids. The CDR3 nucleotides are TGCAGTGCTAGAGATCTACAGGAAATCCTCTTTGGTGAGCAGTTCTTC. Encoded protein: CSARDLQEILFGEQFF.

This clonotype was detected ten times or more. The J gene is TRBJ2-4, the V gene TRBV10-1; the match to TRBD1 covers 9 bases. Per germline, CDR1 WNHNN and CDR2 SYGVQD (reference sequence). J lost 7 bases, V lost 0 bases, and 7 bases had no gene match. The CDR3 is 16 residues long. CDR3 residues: CASSESIGDRVNIQYF. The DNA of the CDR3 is TGCGCCAGCAGTGAGTCGATCGGGGACAGGGTCAACATTCAGTACTTC.

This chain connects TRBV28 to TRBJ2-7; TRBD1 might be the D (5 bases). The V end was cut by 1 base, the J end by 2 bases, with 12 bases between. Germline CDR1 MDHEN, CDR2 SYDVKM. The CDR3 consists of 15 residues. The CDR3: CASSLSPRATYEQYF. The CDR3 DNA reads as TGTGCCAGCAGTTTATCGCCCAGGGCTACCTACGAGCAGTACTTC.

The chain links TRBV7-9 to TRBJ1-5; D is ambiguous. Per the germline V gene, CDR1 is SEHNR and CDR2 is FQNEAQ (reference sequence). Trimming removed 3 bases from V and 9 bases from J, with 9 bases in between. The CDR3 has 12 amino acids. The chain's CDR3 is CASSLTTGPQHF. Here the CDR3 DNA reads TGTGCCAGCAGCTTGACGACGGGGCCCCAGCATTTT.

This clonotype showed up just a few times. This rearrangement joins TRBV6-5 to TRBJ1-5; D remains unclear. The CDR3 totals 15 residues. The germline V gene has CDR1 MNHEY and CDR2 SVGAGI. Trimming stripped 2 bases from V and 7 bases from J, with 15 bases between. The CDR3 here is CASSYTLGSGQPQHF. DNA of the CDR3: TGTGCCAGCAGTTACACCTTAGGGAGCGGACAGCCCCAGCATTTT.

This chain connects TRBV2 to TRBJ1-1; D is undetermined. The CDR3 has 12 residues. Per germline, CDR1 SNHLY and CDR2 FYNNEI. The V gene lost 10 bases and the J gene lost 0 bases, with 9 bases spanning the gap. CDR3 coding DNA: TGTGCCACCCGTTGGATGAACACTGAAGCTTTCTTT. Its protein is CATRWMNTEAFF.

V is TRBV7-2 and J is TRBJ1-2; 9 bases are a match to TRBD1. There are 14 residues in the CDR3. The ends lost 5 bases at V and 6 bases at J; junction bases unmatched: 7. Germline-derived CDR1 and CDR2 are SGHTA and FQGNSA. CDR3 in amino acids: CASSAFDRGDGYTF. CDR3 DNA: TGTGCCAGCAGCGCATTTGACAGGGGGGATGGCTACACCTTC. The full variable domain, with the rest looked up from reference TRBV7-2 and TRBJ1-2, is GAGVSQSPSNKVTEKGKDVELRCDPISGHTALYWYRQSLGQGLEFLIYFQGNSAPDKSGLPSDRFSAERTGGSVSTLTIQRTQQEDSAVYLCASSAFDRGDGYTFGSGTRLTVV.

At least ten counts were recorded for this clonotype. The CDR3 nucleotides read TGTGCCACCAGCGGGACGGGTGGAGTCACTGAAGCTTTCTTT. It specifies CATSGTGGVTEAFF. The chain has TRBV24-1 and TRBJ1-1; D perhaps matches TRBD1 (5 bases). The CDR3 covers 14 residues. The V and J ends lost 7 bases and 4 bases respectively, with 15 bases between them. CDR1 KGHDR and CDR2 SFDVKD come from the germline V gene.

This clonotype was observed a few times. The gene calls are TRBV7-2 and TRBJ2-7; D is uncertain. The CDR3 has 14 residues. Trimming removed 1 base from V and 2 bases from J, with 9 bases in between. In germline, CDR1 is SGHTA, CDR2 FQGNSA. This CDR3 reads CASSLGPPAYEQYF. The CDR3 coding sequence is TGTGCCAGCAGCTTAGGGCCGCCCGCCTACGAGCAGTACTTC.

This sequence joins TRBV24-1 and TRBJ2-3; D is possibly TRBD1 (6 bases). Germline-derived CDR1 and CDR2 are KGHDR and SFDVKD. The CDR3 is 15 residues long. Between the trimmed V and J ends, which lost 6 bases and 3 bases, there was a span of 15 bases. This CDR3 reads CATSLGQPLTDTQYF. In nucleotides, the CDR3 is TGTGCCACCAGTCTCGGACAGCCTTTAACAGATACGCAGTATTTT.

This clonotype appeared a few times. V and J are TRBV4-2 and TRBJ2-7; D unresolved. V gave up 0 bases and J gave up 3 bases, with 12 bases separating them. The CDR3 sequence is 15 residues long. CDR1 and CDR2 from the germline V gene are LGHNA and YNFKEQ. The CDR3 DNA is TGTGCCAGCAGCCAAGATATAGGAGCCTACTACGAGCAGTACTTC. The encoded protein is CASSQDIGAYYEQYF.

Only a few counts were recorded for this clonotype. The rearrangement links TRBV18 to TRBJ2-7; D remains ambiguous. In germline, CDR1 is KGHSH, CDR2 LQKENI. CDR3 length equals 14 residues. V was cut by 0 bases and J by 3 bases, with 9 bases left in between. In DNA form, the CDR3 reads TGTGCCAGCTCACCACCGATGGGTTTCTACGAGCAGTACTTC. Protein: CASSPPMGFYEQYF.

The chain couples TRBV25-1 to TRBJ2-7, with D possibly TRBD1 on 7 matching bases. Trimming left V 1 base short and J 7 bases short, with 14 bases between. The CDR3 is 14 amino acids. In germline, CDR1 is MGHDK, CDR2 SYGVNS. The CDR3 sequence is CASSESRGAHEQYF. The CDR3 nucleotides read TGTGCCAGCAGTGAATCCAGGGGGGCTCATGAGCAGTACTTC.

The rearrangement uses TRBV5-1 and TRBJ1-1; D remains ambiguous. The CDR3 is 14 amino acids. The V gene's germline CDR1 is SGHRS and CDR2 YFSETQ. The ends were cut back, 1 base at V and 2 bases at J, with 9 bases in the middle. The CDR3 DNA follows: TGCGCCAGCAGCTTGTATGTCCAAAACACTGAAGCTTTCTTT. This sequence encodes CASSLYVQNTEAFF.

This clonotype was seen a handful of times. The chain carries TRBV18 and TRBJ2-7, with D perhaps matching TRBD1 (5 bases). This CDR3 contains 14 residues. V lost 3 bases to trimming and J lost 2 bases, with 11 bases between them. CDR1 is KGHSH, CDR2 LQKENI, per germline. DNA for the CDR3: TGTGCCAGCTCACCTAATACAGGAACCTACGAGCAGTACTTC. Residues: CASSPNTGTYEQYF.

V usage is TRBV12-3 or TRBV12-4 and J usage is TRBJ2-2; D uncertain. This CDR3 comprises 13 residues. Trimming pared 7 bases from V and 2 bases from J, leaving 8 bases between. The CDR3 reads CASTRTNTGELFF. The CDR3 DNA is TGTGCCAGCACTCGGACCAACACCGGGGAGCTGTTTTTT.

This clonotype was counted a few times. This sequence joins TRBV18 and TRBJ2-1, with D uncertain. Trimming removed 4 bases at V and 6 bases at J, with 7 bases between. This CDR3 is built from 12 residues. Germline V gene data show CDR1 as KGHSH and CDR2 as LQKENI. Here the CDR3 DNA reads TGTGCCAGCTCACTCACTACCAATGAGCAGTTCTTC. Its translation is CASSLTTNEQFF.

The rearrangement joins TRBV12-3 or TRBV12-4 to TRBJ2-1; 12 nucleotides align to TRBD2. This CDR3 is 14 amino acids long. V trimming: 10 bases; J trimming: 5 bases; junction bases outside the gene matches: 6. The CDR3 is CATLTSGGNNEQFF. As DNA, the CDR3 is TGTGCCACCCTGACTAGCGGGGGCAACAATGAGCAGTTCTTC.

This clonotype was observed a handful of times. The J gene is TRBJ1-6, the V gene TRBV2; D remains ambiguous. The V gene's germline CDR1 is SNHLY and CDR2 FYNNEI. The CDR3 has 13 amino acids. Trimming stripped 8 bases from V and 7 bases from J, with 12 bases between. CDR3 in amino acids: CASYIGSNSPLHF. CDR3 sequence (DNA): TGTGCCAGCTATATCGGATCCAATTCACCCCTCCACTTT.

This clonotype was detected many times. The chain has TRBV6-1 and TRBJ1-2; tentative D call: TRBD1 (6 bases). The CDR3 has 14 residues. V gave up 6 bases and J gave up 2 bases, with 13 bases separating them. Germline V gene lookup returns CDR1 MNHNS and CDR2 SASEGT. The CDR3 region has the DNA TGTGCCAGCAGCACCTCCAGGGGCAACTATGGCTACACCTTC. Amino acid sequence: CASSTSRGNYGYTF.

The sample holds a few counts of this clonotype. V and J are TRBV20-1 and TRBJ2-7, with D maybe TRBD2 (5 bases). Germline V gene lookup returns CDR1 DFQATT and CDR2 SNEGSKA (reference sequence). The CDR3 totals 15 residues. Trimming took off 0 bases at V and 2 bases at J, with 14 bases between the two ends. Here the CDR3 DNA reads TGCAGTGCTAGAGATCCGAGCGGTATCACCTACGAGCAGTACTTC. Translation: CSARDPSGITYEQYF.